Included here is one T cell receptor beta chain sequence, with context. Germline V gene data show CDR1 as SQVTM and CDR2 as ANQGSEA. The CDR3 loop spans 16 amino acids. J gave up 9 bases and V 3 bases, and 13 bases lay outside the gene matches. These data belong to a study of blood T cells in healthy people across ages. Through a sample-barcoded 5' primer and a J-beta primer mix, a second PCR was run for roughly 6 to 12 cycles. TCRdb recomputed calls from the 5' RACE reads with MiXCR, one row per CDR3 protein. This sample yields roughly 800,000 distinct CDR3 sequences, of which about 37% are seen a single time; around 13% belongs to the top ten.

The TCR was taken from a man aged 18 to 30 in good health. This chain joins TRBV29-1 and TRBJ2-1, with 11 nucleotides matching TRBD2. The specimen sequenced was blood. In DNA form, the CDR3 reads TGCAGCGTTGAGACACCATTTAGCGGGAGGGAGAGTGAGCAGTTCTTC. Its translation is CSVETPFSGRESEQFF.